A single sample is the source of the 5 T cell receptor beta chains below, sequenced in a study of T-cell reconstitution after alpha-beta-depleted transplantation in children. The TCRbeta library incorporated unique molecular identifiers. MiXCR was run by TCRdb on the PCR reads, yielding one entry per CDR3 protein. This sample has about 160,000 distinct CDR3 sequences; 11% occur once, and the top ten carry under 15%. The input for sequencing was PBMCs, taken before TCRalphabeta/CD19-depleted stem cell transplant. These receptors originate from a boy younger than 10 with acute myeloid leukemia, due to receive a stem cell transplant.

CDR3 protein: CASSQDSRSYNEQFF. CDR3 sequence (DNA): TGTGCCAGCTCACAGGACAGTCGCTCCTACAATGAGCAGTTCTTC. J is TRBJ2-1 and V is TRBV18; D might be TRBD1 (6 bases). This CDR3 is built from 15 residues. V was cut by 4 bases and J by 0 bases, with 10 bases left in between. The germline gives CDR1 KGHSH, CDR2 LQKENI.

This clonotype was recorded at least ten times. The V and J genes are TRBV7-9 and TRBJ2-1; 8 bases align to TRBD2. Germline V gene lookup returns CDR1 SEHNR and CDR2 FQNEAQ (reference sequence). The V segment lost 3 bases and the J segment 6 bases; nucleotides outside the gene matches: 4. CDR3 length equals 14 residues. CDR3 in amino acids: CASSFFGGGNEQFF. The CDR3, as DNA: TGTGCCAGCAGCTTTTTCGGGGGGGGCAATGAGCAGTTCTTC.

The table lists this clonotype with many counts. This chain joins TRBV5-5 and TRBJ2-1, with 9 nucleotides matching TRBD1. Germline-derived CDR1 and CDR2 are SGHKS and YYEKEE (reference sequence). The CDR3 extends over 15 amino acids. V shed 4 bases, J shed 6 bases, and the junction held 8 bases outside the gene matches. The CDR3: CASSPGTGTINEQFF. Written as DNA, the CDR3 is TGTGCCAGCAGCCCCGGGACAGGGACCATCAATGAGCAGTTCTTC.

In this sample, this clonotype turned up many times. The gene calls are TRBV3-1 and TRBJ1-2, with a tentative D call TRBD1 (5 bases). The CDR3 is 12 residues long. Germline lookup yields CDR1 LGHDT and CDR2 YNNKEL (reference sequence). Trimming cost V 3 bases and J 8 bases, with 10 bases left between them. The CDR3 reads CASSHGTYGYTF. In DNA form, the CDR3 reads TGTGCCAGCAGCCATGGGACCTACGGCTACACCTTC.

Ten or more counts support this clonotype. The rearrangement links TRBV5-1 to TRBJ1-4, with TRBD1 identical over 9 bases. Germline V gives CDR1 SGHRS, CDR2 YFSETQ. The CDR3 has 18 residues. V lost 2 bases to trimming and J lost 5 bases; unmatched junction nucleotides: 13. In DNA form, the CDR3 reads TGCGCCAGCAGCTTAAGTCCCGGGACAGGGAACGGGAATGAAAAACTGTTTTTT. This codes for CASSLSPGTGNGNEKLFF.